A single sample gave rise to the 21 T cell receptor beta chains below, sequenced in a study of human T cells and chemical hapten exposure. Time point given: pre-sensitization, week 0. Treatment given: therapeutic diphenylcyclopropenone sensitization with weekly scalp DPC. Using its own MiXCR run on the RACE reads, TCRdb lists one record per CDR3 protein. The sample lists approximately 320,000 distinct CDR3 sequences; around 5.5% were seen once. This sample comprised whole blood, obtained in connection with sensitization to the hapten diphenylcyclopropenone (DPC). These TCRs come from a woman aged 18-35 years with alopecia areata. Some clones in this sample may be carry-over from other donors' samples.

This clonotype was seen ten or more times. This chain joins TRBV11-2 and TRBJ2-3; 10 nucleotides align to TRBD2. CDR3 size: 16 residues. Per the germline V gene, CDR1 is SGHAT and CDR2 is FQNNGV. Trimming removed 0 bases from V and 1 base from J; junction bases left unmatched: 1. CDR3 bases: TGTGCCAGCAGCTTAGAAACTAGCGGGGGCACAGATACGCAGTATTTT. Protein: CASSLETSGGTDTQYF.

DNA of the CDR3: TGTGCCAGCAGCCAAGGTGCTAGCGGGGGGGAGTCGATAACAGATACGCAGTATTTT. This gives the protein CASSQGASGGESITDTQYF. The J gene is TRBJ2-3, the V gene TRBV3-1, with TRBD2 matching over 12 bases. V trimming: 1 base; J trimming: 3 bases; junction bases outside the gene matches: 11. Per the germline V gene, CDR1 is LGHDT and CDR2 is YNNKEL (reference sequence). The CDR3 sequence is 19 residues long.

This clonotype was seen more than once but under ten times. The chain carries TRBV5-6 and TRBJ2-3; no reliable D call. CDR3 length: 14 residues. Per germline, CDR1 SGHDT and CDR2 YYEEEE. The V end lost 2 bases, the J end lost 0 bases, and 7 bases lay between the germline ends. CDR3: CASSFYPSTDTQYF. The CDR3 DNA follows: TGTGCCAGCAGCTTTTATCCTAGCACAGATACGCAGTATTTT. Looking up the rest from reference TRBV5-6 and TRBJ2-3 gives the full variable domain: DAGVTQSPTHLIKTRGQQVTLRCSPKSGHDTVSWYQQALGQGPQFIFQYYEEEERQRGNFPDRFSGHQFPNYSSELNVNALLLGDSALYLCASSFYPSTDTQYFGPGTRLTVL.

A word on this clonotype: This may arise from a read error, as a much more abundant clone is one base away. The chain links TRBV24-1 to TRBJ1-2; D not resolved. The CDR3 runs to 14 residues. Germline CDR1 and CDR2: KGHDR and SFDVKD. Here the CDR3 DNA reads TGTGCCACCAGTGATCGGCCGTGGACCTATGGCCACACCTTC. This codes for CATSDRPWTYGHTF.

This clonotype was picked up many times. The chain joins TRBV27 to TRBJ2-1; TRBD2 aligns across 7 bases. The CDR3 loop spans 14 amino acids. Germline lookup yields CDR1 MNHEY and CDR2 SMNVEV (reference sequence). The V segment lost 9 bases and the J segment 2 bases; nucleotides outside the gene matches: 7. The CDR3 DNA sequence: TGTGCCAGTAAGACTAGCCCGCCCTACAATGAGCAGTTCTTC. Residues: CASKTSPPYNEQFF.

This clonotype showed up just a few times. The chain links TRBV10-3 to TRBJ1-2; D call uncertain. From germline, CDR1 is ENHRY and CDR2 SYGVKD. The CDR3 contains 11 residues. V gave up 0 bases and J gave up 6 bases, with 2 bases separating them. Written as DNA, the CDR3 is TGTGCCATCAGTGAGTCGCATGGCTACACCTTC. It yields the protein CAISESHGYTF.

The chain has TRBV9 and TRBJ1-1; D is possibly TRBD1 (5 bases). The CDR3 sequence is 15 residues long. V was shortened by 3 bases and J by 7 bases, with 19 bases between the two germline ends. From germline, CDR1 is SGDLS and CDR2 YYNGEE. The CDR3 coding sequence is TGTGCCAGCAGCGCGGGAGGGATGGGGCTTGGTGAAGCTTTCTTT. Residues: CASSAGGMGLGEAFF.

This clonotype occurred many times. The CDR3 here is CASTDTPDRVSGNTIYF. The CDR3 DNA reads as TGTGCCAGCACCGACACCCCAGACAGGGTCTCTGGAAACACCATATATTTT. This sequence joins TRBV6-6 and TRBJ1-3, with 7 bases matching TRBD1. The junction had 12 bases not matched to a gene; V was cut back by 7 bases and J by 0 bases. Germline CDR1 is MNHNY and CDR2 is SVGAGI (reference sequence). The length of the CDR3 is 17 residues.

At least ten counts were recorded for this clonotype. The chain combines TRBV4-1 with TRBJ1-5; D unresolved. In germline, CDR1 is MGHRA, CDR2 YSYEKL. The V end lost 4 bases, the J end lost 0 bases, and 10 bases lay between the germline ends. The CDR3 has 15 amino acids. The CDR3 is CASSLERASNQPQHF. DNA of the CDR3: TGCGCCAGCAGCCTTGAGAGGGCTAGCAATCAGCCCCAGCATTTT.

The chain employs TRBV3-1 and TRBJ2-3; D might be TRBD1 (6 bases). CDR1 and CDR2 (germline): LGHDT, YNNKEL (reference sequence). V dropped 4 bases and J dropped 4 bases, with 12 bases sitting between them. This CDR3 spans 14 amino acids. The DNA for the CDR3 is TGTGCCAGCAGCCCCCGGACAGTCGCAGATACGCAGTATTTT. The encoded protein is CASSPRTVADTQYF.

Only a few counts were recorded for this clonotype. A clone one base away is much larger, so this may be a read error. This rearrangement joins TRBV7-2 to TRBJ1-5; D ambiguous. CDR3 length equals 13 residues. The V and J ends lost 3 bases and 5 bases respectively, with 8 bases between them. Germline loops: CDR1 SGHTA, CDR2 FQGNSA. CDR3 sequence (DNA): TGTGCCAGCAGCTTGATGGAGGATCAGCCCCAGCATTTT. Residues: CASSLMEDQPQHF. Full variable domain (rest looked up from reference TRBV7-2 and TRBJ1-5): GAGVSQSPSNKVTEKGKDVELRCDPISGHTALYWYRQSLGQGLEFLIYFQGNSAPDKSGLPSDRFSAERTGGSVSTLTIQRTQQEDSAVYLCASSLMEDQPQHFGDGTRLSIL.

The V and J genes are TRBV5-4 and TRBJ2-6, with D perhaps TRBD2 (6 bases). Trimming pared 7 bases from V and 12 bases from J, leaving 11 bases between. CDR3 length: 11 amino acids. The germline V gene has CDR1 SGHNT and CDR2 YYREEE (reference sequence). The DNA for the CDR3 is TGTGCCAGCGGGGGGACGGGCGTCCTGACTTTC. Its translation is CASGGTGVLTF.

This clonotype showed up many times. The chain is built from TRBV5-6 and TRBJ2-3; the D gene is possibly TRBD2 (5 bases). Per germline, CDR1 SGHDT and CDR2 YYEEEE. Trimming took 0 bases from V and 13 from J, leaving 9 bases between them. This CDR3 has 11 residues. The chain's CDR3 is CASSLARVKYF. The CDR3 nucleotides are TGTGCCAGCAGCTTGGCGAGGGTCAAGTATTTT.

V is TRBV7-9 and J is TRBJ1-1; TRBD1 might be the D (5 bases). Trimming shortened V by 5 bases and J by 2 bases, and 18 bases separated the two germline ends. This CDR3 has 16 amino acids. In germline, CDR1 is SEHNR, CDR2 FQNEAQ (reference sequence). The CDR3 reads CASSPPFAGINTEAFF. Written as DNA, the CDR3 is TGTGCCAGCAGCCCACCTTTTGCAGGGATCAACACTGAAGCTTTCTTT.

There are a few counts of this clonotype. The chain couples TRBV3-1 to TRBJ2-3, with TRBD1 matching over 9 bases. This CDR3 is built from 16 residues. V shed 5 bases and J 4 bases; nucleotides not matched to a gene: 10. Germline V gene data show CDR1 as LGHDT and CDR2 as YNNKEL (reference sequence). CDR3 loop: CASSGTGTGSADTQYF. The CDR3 nucleotides read TGTGCCAGCAGCGGGACCGGGACAGGGTCTGCAGATACGCAGTATTTT.

This clonotype has at least ten counts. The rearrangement links TRBV7-8 to TRBJ1-5; the match to TRBD1 covers 8 bases. Trimming took 6 bases from V and 10 from J; bases not matched to a gene: 8. The CDR3 spans 13 residues. CDR1 and CDR2 from the germline V gene are SGHVS and FQNEAQ. The CDR3 here is CASRGRGRFPQHF. As DNA, the CDR3 is TGTGCCAGCAGAGGCAGGGGGCGATTTCCCCAGCATTTT.

This clonotype has just a few counts. The chain carries TRBV7-8 and TRBJ2-3; D may match TRBD1 or TRBD2 (5 bases each). The V end was cut by 3 bases, the J end by 1 base, with 14 bases between. Germline assignment: CDR1 SGHVS and CDR2 FQNEAQ. CDR3 size: 16 residues. This chain's CDR3 is CASSFLGRGRTDTQYF. DNA for the CDR3: TGTGCCAGCAGCTTCCTGGGACGGGGTCGCACAGATACGCAGTATTTT.

J is TRBJ2-5 and V is TRBV6-2 or TRBV6-3; perhaps TRBD2 as D (6 bases). The CDR3 is 15 residues long. Germline CDR1 MNHEY, CDR2 SVGEGT. V dropped 7 bases and J dropped 5 bases, with 20 bases sitting between them. CDR3 region: CASTPGVGSGETQYF. CDR3 nucleotides: TGTGCCAGCACCCCCGGAGTCGGGAGCGGGGAGACCCAGTACTTC.

The chain recombines TRBV2 with TRBJ1-5; 8 nucleotides align to TRBD1. CDR1 and CDR2 from the germline V gene are SNHLY and FYNNEI. Trimming at V came to 6 bases and at J to 6 bases, leaving 10 bases not matched to a gene. This CDR3 is built from 15 residues. The CDR3 sequence: CASRPGQGPSQPQHF. In DNA, the CDR3 is TGTGCCAGCAGACCTGGACAGGGACCCAGTCAGCCCCAGCATTTT.

This clonotype was detected only a few times. This rearrangement joins TRBV12-3 or TRBV12-4 to TRBJ2-2, with 9 bases that match TRBD2. Trimming removed 6 bases from V and 0 bases from J; junction bases left unmatched: 8. There are 17 residues in the CDR3. The CDR3 region is CASSGDSGGANTGELFF. CDR3 DNA sequence: TGTGCCAGCAGCGGAGATAGCGGGGGAGCGAACACCGGGGAGCTGTTTTTT.

The table lists this clonotype with a few counts. V and J are TRBV9 and TRBJ2-3, with 7 bases fitting TRBD2. This CDR3 spans 14 amino acids. Trimming took 3 bases from V and 5 from J; bases not matched to a gene: 6. From germline, CDR1 is SGDLS and CDR2 YYNGEE. The CDR3 sequence is CASSAGLVRDTQYF. The CDR3 DNA sequence: TGTGCCAGCAGCGCCGGACTAGTCAGAGATACGCAGTATTTT.